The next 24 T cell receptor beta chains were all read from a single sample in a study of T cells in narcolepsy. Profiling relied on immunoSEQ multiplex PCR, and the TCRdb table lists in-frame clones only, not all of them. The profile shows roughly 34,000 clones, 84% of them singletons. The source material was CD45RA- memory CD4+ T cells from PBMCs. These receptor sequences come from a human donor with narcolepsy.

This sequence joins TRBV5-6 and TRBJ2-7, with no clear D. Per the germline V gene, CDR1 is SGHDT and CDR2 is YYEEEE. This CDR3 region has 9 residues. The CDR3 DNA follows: TGTGCCAGCAGCTTGGCCGTCGTGGTC. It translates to CASSLAVVV.

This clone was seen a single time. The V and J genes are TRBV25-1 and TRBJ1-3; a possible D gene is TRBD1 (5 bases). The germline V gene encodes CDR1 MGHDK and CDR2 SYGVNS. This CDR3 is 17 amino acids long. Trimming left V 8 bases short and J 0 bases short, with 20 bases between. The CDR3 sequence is CASRPVGGGSSGNTIYF. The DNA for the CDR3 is TGTGCCAGCCGACCCGTGGGGGGGGGAAGCTCTGGAAACACCATATATTTT. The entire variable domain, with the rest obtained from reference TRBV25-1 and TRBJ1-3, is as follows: EADIYQTPRYLVIGTGKKITLECSQTMGHDKMYWYQQDPGMELHLIHYSYGVNSTEKGDLSSESTVSRIRTEHFPLTLESARPSHTSQYLCASRPVGGGSSGNTIYFGEGSWLTVV.

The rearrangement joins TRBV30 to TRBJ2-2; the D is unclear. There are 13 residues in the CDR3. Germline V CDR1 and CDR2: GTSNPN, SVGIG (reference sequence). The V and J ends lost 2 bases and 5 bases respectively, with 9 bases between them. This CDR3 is CAWSWGATGELFF. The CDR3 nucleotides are TGTGCCTGGAGTTGGGGTGCTACCGGGGAGCTGTTTTTT. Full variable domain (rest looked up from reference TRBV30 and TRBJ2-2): SQTIHQWPATLVQPVGSPLSLECTVEGTSNPNLYWYRQAAGRGLQLLFYSVGIGQISSEVPQNLSASRPQDRQFILSSKKLLLSDSGFYLCAWSWGATGELFFGEGSRLTVL.

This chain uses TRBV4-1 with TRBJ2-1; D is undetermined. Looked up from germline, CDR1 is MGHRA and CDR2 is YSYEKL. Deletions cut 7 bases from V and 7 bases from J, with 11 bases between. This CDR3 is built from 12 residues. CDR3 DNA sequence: TGCGCCAGCACCGATACGACGAATGAGCAGTTCTTC. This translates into CASTDTTNEQFF.

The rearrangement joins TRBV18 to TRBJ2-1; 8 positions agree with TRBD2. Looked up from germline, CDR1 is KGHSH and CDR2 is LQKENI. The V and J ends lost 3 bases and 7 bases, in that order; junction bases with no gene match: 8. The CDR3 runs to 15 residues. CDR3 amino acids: CASSPRGAVENEQFF. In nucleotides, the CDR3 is TGTGCCAGCTCACCGCGGGGGGCCGTAGAAAATGAGCAGTTCTTC.

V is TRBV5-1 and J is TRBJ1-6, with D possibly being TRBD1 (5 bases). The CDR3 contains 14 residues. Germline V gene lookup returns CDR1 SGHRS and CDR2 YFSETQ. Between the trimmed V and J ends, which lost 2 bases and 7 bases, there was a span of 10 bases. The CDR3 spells CASSLLQENSPLHF. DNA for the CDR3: TGCGCCAGCAGCTTATTACAGGAGAATTCACCCCTCCACTTT.

In nucleotides, the CDR3 is TGTGCCAGCGGGGGGACAGGGAACACTGAAGCTTTCTTT. Protein sequence: CASGGTGNTEAFF. The chain uses TRBV6-5 and TRBJ1-1; 8 positions agree with TRBD1. The germline gives CDR1 MNHEY, CDR2 SVGAGI. The CDR3 loop spans 13 amino acids. The junction had 3 bases not matched to a gene; V was cut back by 8 bases and J by 1 base.

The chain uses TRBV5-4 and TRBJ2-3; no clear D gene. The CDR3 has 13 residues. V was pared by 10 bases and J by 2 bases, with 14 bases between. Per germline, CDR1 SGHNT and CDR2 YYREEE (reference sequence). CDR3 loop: CAAYGGNTDTQYF. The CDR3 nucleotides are TGTGCCGCCTACGGTGGCAACACAGATACGCAGTATTTT.

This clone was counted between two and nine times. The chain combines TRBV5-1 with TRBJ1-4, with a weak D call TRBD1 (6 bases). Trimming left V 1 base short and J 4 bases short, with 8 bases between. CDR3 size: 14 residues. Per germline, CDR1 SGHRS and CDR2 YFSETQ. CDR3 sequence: CASSLTGYNEKLFF. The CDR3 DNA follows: TGCGCCAGCAGCTTGACAGGGTATAATGAAAAACTGTTTTTT.

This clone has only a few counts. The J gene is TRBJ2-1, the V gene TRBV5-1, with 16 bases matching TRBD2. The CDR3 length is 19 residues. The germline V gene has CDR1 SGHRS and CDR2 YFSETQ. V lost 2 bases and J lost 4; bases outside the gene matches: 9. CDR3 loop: CASSFTGTSGGAGYNEQFF. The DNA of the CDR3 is TGCGCCAGCAGCTTCACTGGGACTAGCGGGGGGGCCGGGTACAATGAGCAGTTCTTC.

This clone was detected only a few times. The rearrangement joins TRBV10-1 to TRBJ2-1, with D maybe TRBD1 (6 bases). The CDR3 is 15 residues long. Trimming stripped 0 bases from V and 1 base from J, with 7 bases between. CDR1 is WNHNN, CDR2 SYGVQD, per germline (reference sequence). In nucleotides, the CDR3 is TGCGCCAGCAGTGAGTCCAGGGGTTCCTACAATGAGCAGTTCTTC. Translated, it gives CASSESRGSYNEQFF.

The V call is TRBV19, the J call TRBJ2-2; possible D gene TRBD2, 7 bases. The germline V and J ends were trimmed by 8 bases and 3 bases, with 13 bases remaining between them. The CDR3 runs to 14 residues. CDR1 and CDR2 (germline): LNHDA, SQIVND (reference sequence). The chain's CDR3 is CASARGADTGELFF. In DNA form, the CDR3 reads TGTGCCAGTGCACGGGGGGCTGACACCGGGGAGCTGTTTTTT.

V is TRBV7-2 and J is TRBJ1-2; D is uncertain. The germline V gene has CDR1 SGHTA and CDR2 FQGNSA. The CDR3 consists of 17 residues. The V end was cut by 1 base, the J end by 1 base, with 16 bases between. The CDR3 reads CASSLEGRRKINYGYTF. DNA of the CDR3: TGTGCCAGCAGCTTAGAAGGGAGACGGAAAATTAACTATGGCTACACCTTC. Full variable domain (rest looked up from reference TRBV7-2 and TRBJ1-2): GAGVSQSPSNKVTEKGKDVELRCDPISGHTALYWYRQSLGQGLEFLIYFQGNSAPDKSGLPSDRFSAERTGGSVSTLTIQRTQQEDSAVYLCASSLEGRRKINYGYTFGSGTRLTVV.

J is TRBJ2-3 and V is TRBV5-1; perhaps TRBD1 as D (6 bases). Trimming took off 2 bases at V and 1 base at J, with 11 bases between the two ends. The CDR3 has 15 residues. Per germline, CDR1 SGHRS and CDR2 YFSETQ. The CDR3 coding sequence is TGCGCCAGCAGCTTAAGGGGGATGGGCACAGATACGCAGTATTTT. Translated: CASSLRGMGTDTQYF. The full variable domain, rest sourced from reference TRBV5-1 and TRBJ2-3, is KAGVTQTPRYLIKTRGQQVTLSCSPISGHRSVSWYQQTPGQGLQFLFEYFSETQRNKGNFPGRFSGRQFSNSRSEMNVSTLELGDSALYLCASSLRGMGTDTQYFGPGTRLTVL.

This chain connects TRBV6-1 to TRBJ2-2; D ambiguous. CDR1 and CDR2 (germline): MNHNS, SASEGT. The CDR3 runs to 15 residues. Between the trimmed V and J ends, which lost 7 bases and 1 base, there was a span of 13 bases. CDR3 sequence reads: CASMAGSRNTGELFF. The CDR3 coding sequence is TGTGCCAGCATGGCAGGCTCAAGGAACACCGGGGAGCTGTTTTTT.

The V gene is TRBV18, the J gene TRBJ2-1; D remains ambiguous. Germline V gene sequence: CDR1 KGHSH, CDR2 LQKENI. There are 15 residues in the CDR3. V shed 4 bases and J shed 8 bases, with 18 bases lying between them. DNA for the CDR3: TGTGCCAGCTCACTTGGCAGGTCCCCTTCTGATGAGCAGTTCTTC. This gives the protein CASSLGRSPSDEQFF.

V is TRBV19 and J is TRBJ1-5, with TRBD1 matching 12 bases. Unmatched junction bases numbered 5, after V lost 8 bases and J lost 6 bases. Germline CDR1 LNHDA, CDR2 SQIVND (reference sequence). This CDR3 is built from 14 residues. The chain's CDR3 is CASGGGQGAQPQHF. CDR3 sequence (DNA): TGTGCCAGTGGGGGGGGACAGGGGGCTCAGCCCCAGCATTTT.

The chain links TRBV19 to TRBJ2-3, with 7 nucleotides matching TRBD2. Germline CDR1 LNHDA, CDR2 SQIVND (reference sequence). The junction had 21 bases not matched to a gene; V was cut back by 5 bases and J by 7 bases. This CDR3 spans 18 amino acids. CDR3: CASSSAVRETQRGNTQYF. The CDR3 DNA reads TGTGCCAGTAGTTCCGCCGTACGGGAGACCCAGCGGGGAAATACGCAGTATTTT.

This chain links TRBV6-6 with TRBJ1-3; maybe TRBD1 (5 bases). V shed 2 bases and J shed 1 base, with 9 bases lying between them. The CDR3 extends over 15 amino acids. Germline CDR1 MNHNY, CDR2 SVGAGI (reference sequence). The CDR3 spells CASSYHDSSGNTIYF. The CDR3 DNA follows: TGTGCCAGCAGTTACCACGACAGTTCTGGAAACACCATATATTTT.

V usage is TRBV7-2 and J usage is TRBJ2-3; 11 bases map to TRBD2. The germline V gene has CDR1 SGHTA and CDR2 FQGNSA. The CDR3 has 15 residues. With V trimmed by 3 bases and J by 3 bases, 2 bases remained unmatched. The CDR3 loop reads CASSFSGGGTDTQYF. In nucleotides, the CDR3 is TGTGCCAGCAGCTTTAGCGGGGGGGGTACAGATACGCAGTATTTT.

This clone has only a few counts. CDR3 sequence: CASRGGDTSYEQYF. Written as DNA, the CDR3 is TGTGCCAGTAGAGGCGGGGATACTTCCTACGAGCAGTACTTC. V and J are TRBV19 and TRBJ2-7; TRBD2 is a possible D gene (6 bases). Trimming took 6 bases from V and 1 from J, leaving 13 bases between them. CDR3 length: 14 amino acids. CDR1 and CDR2 from the germline V gene are LNHDA and SQIVND (reference sequence).

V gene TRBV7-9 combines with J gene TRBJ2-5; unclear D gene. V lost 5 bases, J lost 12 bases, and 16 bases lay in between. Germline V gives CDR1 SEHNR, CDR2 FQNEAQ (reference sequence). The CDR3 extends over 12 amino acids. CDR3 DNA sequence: TGTGCCAGCAGCCAGCAAGGCTCGAAGAAGTACTTC. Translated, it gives CASSQQGSKKYF.

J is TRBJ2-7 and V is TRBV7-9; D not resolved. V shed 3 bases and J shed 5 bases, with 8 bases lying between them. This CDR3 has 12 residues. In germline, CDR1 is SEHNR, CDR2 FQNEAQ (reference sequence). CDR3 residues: CASSFRADEQYF. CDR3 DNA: TGTGCCAGCAGCTTTAGAGCAGACGAGCAGTACTTC.

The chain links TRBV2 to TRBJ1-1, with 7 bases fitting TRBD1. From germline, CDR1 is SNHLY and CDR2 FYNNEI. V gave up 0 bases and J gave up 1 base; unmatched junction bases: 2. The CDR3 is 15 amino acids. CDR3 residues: CASSEATGPNTEAFF. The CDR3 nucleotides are TGTGCCAGCAGTGAAGCGACAGGGCCGAACACTGAAGCTTTCTTT.